A single sample is the source of the 27 T cell receptor beta chains below, sequenced in a study of cytomegalovirus exposure and HLA in healthy donors. PCR used 60 Vbeta primers and 13 Jbeta primers. Profiled with immunoSEQ multiplex PCR; TCRdb holds only in-frame clones, not every one. This sample's table has about 200,000 clones. Sequenced material: PBMCs. The source of these receptors is a girl aged 2 to 10 in good health and CMV-seropositive.

V usage is TRBV6-5 and J usage is TRBJ1-1, with unresolved D. The V gene lost 2 bases and the J gene lost 5 bases, with 9 bases spanning the gap. Looked up from germline, CDR1 is MNHEY and CDR2 is SVGAGI. This CDR3 is 13 amino acids long. CDR3: CASSYMGGTEAFF. For the CDR3, the DNA is TGTGCCAGCAGTTACATGGGAGGGACTGAAGCTTTCTTT.

This chain links TRBV12-5 with TRBJ2-1; 14 bases map to TRBD2. The CDR3 length is 21 residues. Germline V gene data show CDR1 as LGHNT and CDR2 as FRNRAP. V lost 6 bases and J lost 0; bases outside the gene matches: 16. The DNA of the CDR3 is TGTGCTAGTGGCCGCACATCCCCGACTAGCGGGAGGGCCAGCTCCTACAATGAGCAGTTCTTC. Protein: CASGRTSPTSGRASSYNEQFF.

The chain links TRBV6-6 to TRBJ2-7; possibly TRBD2 for D (6 bases). Germline CDR1 is MNHNY and CDR2 is SVGAGI (reference sequence). The CDR3 covers 15 residues. V shed 2 bases and J shed 4 bases, with 15 bases lying between them. CDR3: CASSYGQGGLYEQYF. The CDR3 nucleotides are TGTGCCAGCAGTTACGGGCAGGGAGGATTGTACGAGCAGTACTTC.

The J gene is TRBJ2-3, the V gene TRBV2; a possible D gene is TRBD1 (6 bases). The CDR3 consists of 13 residues. Between the trimmed V and J ends, which lost 1 base and 7 bases, there was a span of 9 bases. From germline, CDR1 is SNHLY and CDR2 FYNNEI. The DNA for the CDR3 is TGTGCCAGCAGTGAAGAACAGGGTTATACGCAGTATTTT. Protein: CASSEEQGYTQYF.

The chain joins TRBV2 to TRBJ2-3; D might be TRBD2 (6 bases). The CDR3 loop spans 16 amino acids. From germline, CDR1 is SNHLY and CDR2 FYNNEI. V was cut by 1 base and J by 2 bases, with 13 bases left in between. The CDR3 spells CASSEEEGSITDTQYF. The DNA of the CDR3 is TGTGCCAGCAGTGAAGAGGAGGGATCCATCACAGATACGCAGTATTTT.

The chain employs TRBV5-1 and TRBJ2-7; the D gene is possibly TRBD2 (6 bases). Germline V CDR1 and CDR2: SGHRS, YFSETQ. The CDR3 is 13 amino acids. Trimming shortened V by 1 base and J by 3 bases, and 8 bases separated the two germline ends. The CDR3 nucleotides read TGCGCCAGCAGCTTGTGGGGGGACTACGAGCAGTACTTC. The encoded protein is CASSLWGDYEQYF.

J is TRBJ2-5 and V is TRBV27, with D perhaps TRBD2 (5 bases). The germline gives CDR1 MNHEY, CDR2 SMNVEV (reference sequence). Trimming removed 6 bases from V and 0 bases from J, with 14 bases in between. This CDR3 is built from 15 residues. CDR3 loop: CASSQRTGYQETQYF. DNA for the CDR3: TGTGCCAGCAGCCAAAGGACGGGGTACCAAGAGACCCAGTACTTC.

The chain combines TRBV7-2 with TRBJ2-7; D is perhaps TRBD1 (5 bases). This CDR3 has 12 amino acids. Per the germline V gene, CDR1 is SGHTA and CDR2 is FQGNSA. Trimming took off 4 bases at V and 5 bases at J, with 9 bases between the two ends. CDR3 nucleotide sequence: TGTGCCAGCAGCTCATGCAGGGACGAGCAGTACTTC. Amino acid sequence: CASSSCRDEQYF.

The chain carries TRBV19 and TRBJ1-1; tentative D call: TRBD1 (6 bases). Trimming stripped 2 bases from V and 1 base from J, with 8 bases between. Germline CDR1 and CDR2: LNHDA and SQIVND (reference sequence). The CDR3 consists of 14 residues. DNA of the CDR3: TGTGCCAGTAGTATAAACAGGGAGAACACTGAAGCTTTCTTT. This translates into CASSINRENTEAFF. The full variable domain, completed using reference TRBV19 and TRBJ1-1, is DGGITQSPKYLFRKEGQNVTLSCEQNLNHDAMYWYRQDPGQGLRLIYYSQIVNDFQKGDIAEGYSVSREKKESFPLTVTSAQKNPTAFYLCASSINRENTEAFFGQGTRLTVV.

The chain is built from TRBV5-6 and TRBJ2-5; 7 bases map to TRBD2. In germline, CDR1 is SGHDT, CDR2 YYEEEE. There are 16 residues in the CDR3. Losses at the gene ends were 2 bases for V and 6 bases for J; bases not matched to a gene: 13. For the CDR3, the DNA is TGTGCCAGCAGCTTAGGAGGGACTACCAATGCGAAGACCCAGTACTTC. Its translation is CASSLGGTTNAKTQYF.

The chain employs TRBV11-2 and TRBJ2-1, with 8 bases aligning to TRBD2. The germline V gene has CDR1 SGHAT and CDR2 FQNNGV. Trimming took 6 bases from V and 6 from J; bases not matched to a gene: 4. The CDR3 extends over 13 amino acids. The DNA for the CDR3 is TGTGCCAGCAGGGGGACTAGTTCCAATGAGCAGTTCTTC. The encoded protein is CASRGTSSNEQFF.

J is TRBJ2-1 and V is TRBV7-7; 8 nucleotides match TRBD2. This CDR3 has 14 amino acids. The germline gives CDR1 SSHAT, CDR2 FNYEAQ (reference sequence). The V segment lost 5 bases and the J segment 5 bases; nucleotides outside the gene matches: 5. CDR3 DNA sequence: TGTGCCAGCAGCCCGGGACTAGATCACAATGAGCAGTTCTTC. It specifies CASSPGLDHNEQFF.

The CDR3 is CASSLRGGWNTGELFF. The CDR3 nucleotides are TGTGCCAGCAGCTTGCGCGGGGGCTGGAACACCGGGGAGCTGTTTTTT. The rearrangement uses TRBV5-8 and TRBJ2-2; possibly TRBD2 for D (7 bases). The germline V gene has CDR1 SGHTS and CDR2 YDEGEE. Trimming took off 1 base at V and 1 base at J, with 11 bases between the two ends. The CDR3 covers 16 residues.

This sequence joins TRBV28 and TRBJ1-2, with 9 bases that match TRBD1. Germline V CDR1 and CDR2: MDHEN, SYDVKM. This CDR3 comprises 14 residues. The ends lost 5 bases at V and 4 bases at J; junction bases unmatched: 5. CDR3 amino acids: CASSPGTGFYGYTF. The DNA for the CDR3 is TGTGCCAGCAGTCCCGGGACAGGGTTCTATGGCTACACCTTC.

The chain carries TRBV28 and TRBJ2-6; TRBD1 might be the D (5 bases). The CDR3 runs 20 residues. Trimming shortened V by 4 bases and J by 0 bases, and 22 bases separated the two germline ends. Germline V gene sequence: CDR1 MDHEN, CDR2 SYDVKM. CDR3 bases: TGTGCCAGCAGTTCAATCCCCGCGGCAGGGAAGCTCTCTGGGGCCAACGTCCTGACTTTC. This codes for CASSSIPAAGKLSGANVLTF. Combining the CDR3 with reference TRBV28 and TRBJ2-6 gives the whole variable domain DVKVTQSSRYLVKRTGEKVFLECVQDMDHENMFWYRQDPGLGLRLIYFSYDVKMKEKGDIPEGYSVSREKKERFSLILESASTNQTSMYLCASSSIPAAGKLSGANVLTFGAGSRLTVL.

A word on this clone: Other DNA variants within this sample encode the same CDR3. The V gene is TRBV28, the J gene TRBJ1-1, with D hard to call. This CDR3 has 12 residues. The germline gives CDR1 MDHEN, CDR2 SYDVKM. Trimming stripped 1 base from V and 7 bases from J, with 7 bases between. CDR3 sequence: CASSLLGGEAFF. CDR3 nucleotides: TGTGCCAGCAGTTTATTGGGAGGTGAAGCTTTCTTT.

The genes are TRBV5-1 and TRBJ2-7, with D possibly being TRBD2 (5 bases). The V and J ends lost 0 bases and 4 bases respectively, with 17 bases between them. This CDR3 spans 16 amino acids. CDR1 SGHRS and CDR2 YFSETQ come from the germline V gene. CDR3 sequence (DNA): TGCGCCAGCAGCTTGGAAGTGGGAGTTCGAACTTACGAGCAGTACTTC. Translated, it gives CASSLEVGVRTYEQYF.

The rearrangement joins TRBV30 to TRBJ2-7; 8 bases align to TRBD1. CDR1 GTSNPN and CDR2 SVGIG come from the germline V gene (reference sequence). The CDR3 contains 14 residues. Trimming took 1 base from V and 5 from J; bases not matched to a gene: 7. The CDR3 DNA follows: TGTGCCTGGAGTGCCAGGACAGGGATTGACGAGCAGTACTTC. Protein product: CAWSARTGIDEQYF.

The chain recombines TRBV27 with TRBJ2-1; tentatively, D is TRBD1 (7 bases). CDR3 length equals 15 residues. CDR1 is MNHEY and CDR2 is SMNVEV in the germline V gene (reference sequence). The V and J ends lost 5 bases and 5 bases respectively, with 16 bases between them. The DNA of the CDR3 is TGTGCCAGCAGTCGGGGGACAGATTTTCACAATGAGCAGTTCTTC. The encoded protein is CASSRGTDFHNEQFF.

The chain couples TRBV30 to TRBJ2-5; 10 bases map to TRBD2. The V segment lost 3 bases and the J segment 2 bases; nucleotides outside the gene matches: 3. The CDR3 is made up of 14 amino acids. Germline-derived CDR1 and CDR2 are GTSNPN and SVGIG (reference sequence). CDR3 sequence (DNA): TGTGCCTGGAGCAAACTAGCGGGACAAGAGACCCAGTACTTC. Protein sequence: CAWSKLAGQETQYF.

CDR3 in amino acids: CASSLGGSNGNEQFF. CDR3 coding DNA: TGTGCCAGCAGCTTAGGCGGGAGCAATGGCAATGAGCAGTTCTTC. The gene calls are TRBV11-3 and TRBJ2-1; 7 nucleotides align to TRBD2. The V gene's germline CDR1 is SGHNT and CDR2 YENEEA. V gave up 1 base and J gave up 6 bases; unmatched junction bases: 6. This CDR3 region has 15 residues.

The rearrangement uses TRBV25-1 and TRBJ2-7, with D perhaps TRBD1 (5 bases). Germline V gene lookup returns CDR1 MGHDK and CDR2 SYGVNS. CDR3 size: 14 residues. Trimming removed 5 bases at V and 0 bases at J, with 11 bases between. The CDR3 sequence: CASSRGLSSYEQYF. CDR3 DNA: TGTGCCAGCAGTAGGGGCCTCAGCTCCTACGAGCAGTACTTC.

The chain combines TRBV6-5 with TRBJ1-2; D perhaps matches TRBD1 (6 bases). The CDR3 consists of 15 residues. Between the trimmed V and J ends, which lost 0 bases and 3 bases, there was a span of 11 bases. The V gene's germline CDR1 is MNHEY and CDR2 SVGAGI. CDR3 nucleotides: TGTGCCAGCAGTTACTCGATAGGGGGAGACTATGGCTACACCTTC. Protein: CASSYSIGGDYGYTF.

V gene TRBV6-5 combines with J gene TRBJ1-2; 7 bases fit TRBD1. Germline CDR1 MNHEY, CDR2 SVGAGI. CDR3 length equals 12 residues. Germline trimming cut 6 bases from V and 6 bases from J; bases unmatched to any gene: 4. For the CDR3, the DNA is TGTGCCAGCAGGTGGGACAGCGATGGCTACACCTTC. Encoded protein: CASRWDSDGYTF.

This chain connects TRBV27 to TRBJ2-3; D may be TRBD2 (5 bases). Germline assignment: CDR1 MNHEY and CDR2 SMNVEV (reference sequence). This CDR3 comprises 14 residues. Trimming pared 3 bases from V and 0 bases from J, leaving 7 bases between. Here the CDR3 DNA reads TGTGCCAGCAGTTTCCAGCGGAGCACAGATACGCAGTATTTT. Amino acids: CASSFQRSTDTQYF.

V is TRBV13 and J is TRBJ2-7; TRBD2 matches at 9 bases. V was pared by 1 base and J by 4 bases, with 8 bases of the junction left unmatched. Germline loops: CDR1 PRHDT, CDR2 FYEKMQ (reference sequence). The CDR3 runs to 16 residues. The CDR3 protein is CASSLESLAGSYEQYF. In nucleotides, the CDR3 is TGTGCCAGCAGCTTAGAGTCGCTAGCGGGATCGTACGAGCAGTACTTC.

The chain joins TRBV6-5 to TRBJ2-2; TRBD2 agrees at 7 bases. CDR3 length: 14 residues. With V trimmed by 8 bases and J by 0 bases, 3 bases remained unmatched. Per germline, CDR1 MNHEY and CDR2 SVGAGI. CDR3 sequence (DNA): TGTGCCAGCTTGGGACTACCGAACACCGGGGAGCTGTTTTTT. It yields the protein CASLGLPNTGELFF.